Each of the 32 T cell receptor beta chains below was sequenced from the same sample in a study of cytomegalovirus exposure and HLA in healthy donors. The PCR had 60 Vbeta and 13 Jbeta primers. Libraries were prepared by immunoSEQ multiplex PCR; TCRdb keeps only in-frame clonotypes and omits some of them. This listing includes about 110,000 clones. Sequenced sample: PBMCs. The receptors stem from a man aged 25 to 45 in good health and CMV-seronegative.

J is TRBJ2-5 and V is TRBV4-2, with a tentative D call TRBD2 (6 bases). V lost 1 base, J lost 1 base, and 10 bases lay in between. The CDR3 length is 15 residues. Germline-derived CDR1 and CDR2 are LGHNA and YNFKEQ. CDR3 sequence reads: CASSQAQRAQETQYF. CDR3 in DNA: TGTGCCAGCAGCCAAGCCCAGCGGGCCCAAGAGACCCAGTACTTC.

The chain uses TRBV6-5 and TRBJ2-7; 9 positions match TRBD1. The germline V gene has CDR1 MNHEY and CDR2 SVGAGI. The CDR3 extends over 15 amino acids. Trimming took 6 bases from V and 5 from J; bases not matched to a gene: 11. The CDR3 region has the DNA TGTGCCAGCAGATCCGGGACAGGGAACCCACACGAGCAGTACTTC. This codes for CASRSGTGNPHEQYF.

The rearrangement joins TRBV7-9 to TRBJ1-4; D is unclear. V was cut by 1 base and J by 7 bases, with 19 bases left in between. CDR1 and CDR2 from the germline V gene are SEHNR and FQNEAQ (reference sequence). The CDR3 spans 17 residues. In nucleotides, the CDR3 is TGTGCCAGCAGCTTAGGAGTCGCGCAGGCAAACGGTGAAAAACTGTTTTTT. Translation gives CASSLGVAQANGEKLFF.

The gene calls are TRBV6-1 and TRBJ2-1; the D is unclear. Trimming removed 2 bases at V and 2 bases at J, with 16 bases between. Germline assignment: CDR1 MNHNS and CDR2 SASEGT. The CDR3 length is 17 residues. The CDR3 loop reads CASSESQASLTYNEQFF. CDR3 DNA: TGTGCCAGCAGTGAATCTCAGGCCTCTCTAACCTACAATGAGCAGTTCTTC.

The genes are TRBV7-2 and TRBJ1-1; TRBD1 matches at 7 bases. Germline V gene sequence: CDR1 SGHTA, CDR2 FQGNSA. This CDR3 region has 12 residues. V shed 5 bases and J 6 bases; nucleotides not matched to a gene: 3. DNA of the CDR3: TGTGCCAGCAGCAGAGACAGGGCTGAAGCTTTCTTT. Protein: CASSRDRAEAFF.

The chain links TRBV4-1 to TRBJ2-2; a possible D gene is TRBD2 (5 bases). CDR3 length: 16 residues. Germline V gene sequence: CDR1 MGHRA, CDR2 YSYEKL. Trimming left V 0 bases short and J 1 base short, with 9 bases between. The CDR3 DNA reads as TGCGCCAGCAGCCAAGAGCGGGTCTGGAACACCGGGGAGCTGTTTTTT. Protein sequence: CASSQERVWNTGELFF.

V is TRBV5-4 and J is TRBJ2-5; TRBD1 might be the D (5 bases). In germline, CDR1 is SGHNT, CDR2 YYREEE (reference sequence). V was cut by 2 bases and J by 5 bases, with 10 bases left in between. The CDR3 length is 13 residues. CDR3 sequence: CASSLQGVETQYF. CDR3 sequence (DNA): TGTGCCAGCAGCTTACAAGGGGTGGAGACCCAGTACTTC.

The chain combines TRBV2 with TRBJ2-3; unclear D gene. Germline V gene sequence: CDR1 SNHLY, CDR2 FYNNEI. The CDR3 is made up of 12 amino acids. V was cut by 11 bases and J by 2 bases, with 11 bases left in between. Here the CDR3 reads CAGGYTTDTQYF. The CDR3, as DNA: TGTGCCGGCGGATATACCACAGATACGCAGTATTTT.

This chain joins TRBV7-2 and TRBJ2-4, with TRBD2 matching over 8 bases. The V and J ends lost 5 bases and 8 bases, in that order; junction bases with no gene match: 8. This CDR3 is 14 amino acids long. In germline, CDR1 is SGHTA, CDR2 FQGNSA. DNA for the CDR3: TGTGCCAGCAGCCATAAAATCGGGGGGGACATTCAGTACTTC. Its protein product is CASSHKIGGDIQYF.

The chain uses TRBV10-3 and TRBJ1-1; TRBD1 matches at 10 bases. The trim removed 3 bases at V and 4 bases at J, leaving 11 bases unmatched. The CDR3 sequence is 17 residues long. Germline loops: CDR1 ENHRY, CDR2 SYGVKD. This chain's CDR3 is CAISDLRDRGWGTEAFF. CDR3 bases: TGTGCCATCAGTGACCTCCGGGACAGGGGATGGGGCACTGAAGCTTTCTTT.

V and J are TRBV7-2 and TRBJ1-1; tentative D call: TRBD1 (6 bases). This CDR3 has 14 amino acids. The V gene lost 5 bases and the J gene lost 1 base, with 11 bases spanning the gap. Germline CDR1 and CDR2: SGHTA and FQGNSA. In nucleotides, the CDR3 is TGTGCCAGCAGCAGACAGACAGGGAACACTGAAGCTTTCTTT. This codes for CASSRQTGNTEAFF. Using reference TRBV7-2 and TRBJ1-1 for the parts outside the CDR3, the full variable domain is GAGVSQSPSNKVTEKGKDVELRCDPISGHTALYWYRQSLGQGLEFLIYFQGNSAPDKSGLPSDRFSAERTGGSVSTLTIQRTQQEDSAVYLCASSRQTGNTEAFFGQGTRLTVV.

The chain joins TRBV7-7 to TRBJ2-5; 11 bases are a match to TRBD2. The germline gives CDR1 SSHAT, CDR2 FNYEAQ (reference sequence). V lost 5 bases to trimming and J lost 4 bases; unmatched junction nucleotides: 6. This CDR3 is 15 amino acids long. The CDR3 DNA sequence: TGTGCCAGCAGCCAAACTAGCGGGGGCCGAGAGACCCAGTACTTC. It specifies CASSQTSGGRETQYF.

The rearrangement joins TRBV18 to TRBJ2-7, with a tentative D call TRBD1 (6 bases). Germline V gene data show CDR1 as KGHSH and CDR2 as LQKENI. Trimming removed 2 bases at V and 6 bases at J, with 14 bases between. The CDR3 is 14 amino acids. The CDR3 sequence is CASSPTLQGPEQYF. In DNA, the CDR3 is TGTGCCAGCTCACCAACTTTACAGGGACCCGAGCAGTACTTC. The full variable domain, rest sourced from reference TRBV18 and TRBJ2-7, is NAGVMQNPRHLVRRRGQEARLRCSPMKGHSHVYWYRQLPEEGLKFMVYLQKENIIDESGMPKERFSAEFPKEGPSILRIQQVVRGDSAAYFCASSPTLQGPEQYFGPGTRLTVT.

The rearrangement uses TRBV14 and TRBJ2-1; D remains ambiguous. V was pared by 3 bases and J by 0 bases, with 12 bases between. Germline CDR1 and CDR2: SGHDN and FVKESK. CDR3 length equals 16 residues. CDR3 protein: CASSQTGFSSYNEQFF. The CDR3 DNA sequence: TGTGCCAGCAGCCAGACGGGTTTTAGCTCCTACAATGAGCAGTTCTTC.

The CDR3 DNA is TGTGCCACTTCCCGGGTGAACACTGAAGCTTTCTTT. It yields the protein CATSRVNTEAFF. This sequence joins TRBV19 and TRBJ1-1; no clear D. V was pared by 10 bases and J by 0 bases, with 9 bases between. Germline-derived CDR1 and CDR2 are LNHDA and SQIVND (reference sequence). The length of the CDR3 is 12 residues.

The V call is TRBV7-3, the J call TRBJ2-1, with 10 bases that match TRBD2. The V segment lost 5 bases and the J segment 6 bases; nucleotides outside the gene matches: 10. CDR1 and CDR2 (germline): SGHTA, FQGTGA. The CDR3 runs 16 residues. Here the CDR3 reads CASSPRPGLAINEQFF. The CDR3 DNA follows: TGTGCCAGCAGCCCCCGACCGGGACTAGCGATCAATGAGCAGTTCTTC.

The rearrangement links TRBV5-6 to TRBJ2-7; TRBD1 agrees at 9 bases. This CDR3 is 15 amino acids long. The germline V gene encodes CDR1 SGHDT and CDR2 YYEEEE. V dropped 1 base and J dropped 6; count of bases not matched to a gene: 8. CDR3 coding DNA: TGTGCCAGCAGCTTGCCCGGACAGGGGAAACGCGAGCAGTACTTC. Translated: CASSLPGQGKREQYF.

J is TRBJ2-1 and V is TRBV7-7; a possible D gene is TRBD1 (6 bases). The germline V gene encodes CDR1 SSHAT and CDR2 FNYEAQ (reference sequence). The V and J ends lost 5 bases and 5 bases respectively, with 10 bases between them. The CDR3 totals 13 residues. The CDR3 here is CASSRQEHNEQFF. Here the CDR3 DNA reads TGTGCCAGCAGCCGACAGGAGCACAATGAGCAGTTCTTC.

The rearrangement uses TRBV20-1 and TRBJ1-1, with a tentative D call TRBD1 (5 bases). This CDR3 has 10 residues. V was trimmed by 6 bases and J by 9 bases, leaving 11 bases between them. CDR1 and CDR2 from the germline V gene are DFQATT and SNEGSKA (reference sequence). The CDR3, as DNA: TGCAGTGCAGTTAGGGGAAAAGCTTTCTTT. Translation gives CSAVRGKAFF.

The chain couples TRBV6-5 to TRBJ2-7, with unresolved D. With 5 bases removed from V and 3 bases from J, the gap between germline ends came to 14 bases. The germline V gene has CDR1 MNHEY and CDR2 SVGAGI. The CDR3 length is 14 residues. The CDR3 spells CASSPTPFRYEQYF. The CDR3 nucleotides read TGTGCCAGCAGTCCGACACCTTTTCGCTACGAGCAGTACTTC.

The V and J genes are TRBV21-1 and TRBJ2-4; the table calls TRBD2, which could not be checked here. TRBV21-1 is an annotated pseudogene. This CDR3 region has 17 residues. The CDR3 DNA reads TGTGCCAGCAGCAAAGTCGATCGGCGGGGGAAGAAAAACATTCAGTACTTC. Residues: CASSKVDRRGKKNIQYF.

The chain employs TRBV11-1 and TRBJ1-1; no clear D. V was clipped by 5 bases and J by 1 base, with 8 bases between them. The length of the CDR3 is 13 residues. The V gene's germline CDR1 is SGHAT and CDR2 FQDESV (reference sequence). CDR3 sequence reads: CASSLTGNTEAFF. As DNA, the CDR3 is TGTGCCAGCAGCCTTACGGGGAACACTGAAGCTTTCTTT.

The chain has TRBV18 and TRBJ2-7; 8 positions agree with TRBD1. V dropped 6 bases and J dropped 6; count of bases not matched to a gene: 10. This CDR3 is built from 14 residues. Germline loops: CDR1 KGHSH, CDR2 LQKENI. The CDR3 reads CASSPLTGESEQYF. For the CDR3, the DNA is TGTGCCAGCTCCCCCCTGACAGGGGAGAGCGAGCAGTACTTC.

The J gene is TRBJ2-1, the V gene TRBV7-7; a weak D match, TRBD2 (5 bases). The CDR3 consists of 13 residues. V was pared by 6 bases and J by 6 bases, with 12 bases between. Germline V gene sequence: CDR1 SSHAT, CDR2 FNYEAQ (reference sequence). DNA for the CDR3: TGTGCCAGCAGTCGGACTCCAGGCAATGAGCAGTTCTTC. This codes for CASSRTPGNEQFF.

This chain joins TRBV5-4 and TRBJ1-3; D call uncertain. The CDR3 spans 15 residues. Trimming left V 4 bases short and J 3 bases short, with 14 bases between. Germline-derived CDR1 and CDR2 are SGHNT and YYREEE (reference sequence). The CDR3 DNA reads TGTGCCAGCAGCCGGCCGGGAGAAGTTGGAAACACCATATATTTT. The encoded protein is CASSRPGEVGNTIYF. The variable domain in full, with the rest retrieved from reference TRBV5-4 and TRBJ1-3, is ETGVTQSPTHLIKTRGQQVTLRCSSQSGHNTVSWYQQALGQGPQFIFQYYREEENGRGNFPPRFSGLQFPNYSSELNVNALELDDSALYLCASSRPGEVGNTIYFGEGSWLTVV.

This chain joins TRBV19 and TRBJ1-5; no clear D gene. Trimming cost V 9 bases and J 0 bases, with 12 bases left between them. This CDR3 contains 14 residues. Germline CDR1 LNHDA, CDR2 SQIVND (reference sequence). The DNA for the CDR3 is TGTGCCAGCAATCCACGGGTTAGCAATCAGCCCCAGCATTTT. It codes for CASNPRVSNQPQHF.

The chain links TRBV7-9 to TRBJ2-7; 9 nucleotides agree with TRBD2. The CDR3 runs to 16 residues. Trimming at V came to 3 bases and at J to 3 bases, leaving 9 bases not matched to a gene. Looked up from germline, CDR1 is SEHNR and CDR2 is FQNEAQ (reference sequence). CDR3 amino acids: CASSFPRGRGNYEQYF. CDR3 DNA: TGTGCCAGCAGCTTCCCTCGCGGGAGGGGAAACTACGAGCAGTACTTC.

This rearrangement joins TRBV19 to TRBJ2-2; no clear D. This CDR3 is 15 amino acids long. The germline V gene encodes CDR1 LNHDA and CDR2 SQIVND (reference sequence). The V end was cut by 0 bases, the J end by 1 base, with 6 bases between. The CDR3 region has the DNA TGTGCCAGTAGTATAGACACAGTGAACACCGGGGAGCTGTTTTTT. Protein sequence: CASSIDTVNTGELFF.

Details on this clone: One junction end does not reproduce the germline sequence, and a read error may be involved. The CDR3 protein is CASSLSRGGNAEAFF. For the CDR3, the DNA is TGTGCCAGCAGTTTATCTCGGGGGGGGAACGCTGAAGCTTTCTTT. The chain employs TRBV28 and TRBJ1-1; D may be TRBD1 (5 bases). The CDR3 totals 15 residues. Per the germline V gene, CDR1 is MDHEN and CDR2 is SYDVKM.

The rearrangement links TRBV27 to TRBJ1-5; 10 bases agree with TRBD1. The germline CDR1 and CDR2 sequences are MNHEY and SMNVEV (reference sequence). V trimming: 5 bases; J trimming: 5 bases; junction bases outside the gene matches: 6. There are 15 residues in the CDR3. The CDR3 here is CASSQGTGADQPQHF. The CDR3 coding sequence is TGTGCCAGCAGTCAAGGGACAGGGGCGGATCAGCCCCAGCATTTT.

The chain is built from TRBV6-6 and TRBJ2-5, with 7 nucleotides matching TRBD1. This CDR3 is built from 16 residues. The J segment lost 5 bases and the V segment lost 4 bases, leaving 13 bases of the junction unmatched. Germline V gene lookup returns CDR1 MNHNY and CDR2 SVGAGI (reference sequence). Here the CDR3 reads CASSSGPGQPGETQYF. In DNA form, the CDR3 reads TGTGCCAGCAGTTCCGGCCCGGGACAGCCGGGGGAGACCCAGTACTTC.

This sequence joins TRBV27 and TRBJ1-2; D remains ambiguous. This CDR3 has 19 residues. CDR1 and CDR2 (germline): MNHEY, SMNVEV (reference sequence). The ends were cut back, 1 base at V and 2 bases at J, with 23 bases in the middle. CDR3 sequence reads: CASSLFSKDFGDLNYGYTF. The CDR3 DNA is TGTGCCAGCAGTTTATTTTCCAAGGACTTCGGGGATCTCAACTATGGCTACACCTTC.